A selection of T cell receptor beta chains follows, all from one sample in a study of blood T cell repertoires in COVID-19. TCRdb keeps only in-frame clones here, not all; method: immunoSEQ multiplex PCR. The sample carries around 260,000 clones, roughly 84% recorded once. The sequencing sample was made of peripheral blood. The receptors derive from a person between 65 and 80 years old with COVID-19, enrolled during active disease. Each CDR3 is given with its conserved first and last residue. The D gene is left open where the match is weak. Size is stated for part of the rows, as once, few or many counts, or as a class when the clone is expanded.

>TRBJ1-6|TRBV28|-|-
CASSPAQGRGSPLHF
TGTGCCAGCAGCCCCGCGCAGGGTAGGGGCTCACCCCTCCACTTT
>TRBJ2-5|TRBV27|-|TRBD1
CASSRPGQGAETQYF
TGTGCCAGCAGTAGGCCGGGACAGGGGGCTGAGACCCAGTACTTC
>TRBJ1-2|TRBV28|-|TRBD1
CASTVTGVYGYTF
TGTGCCAGCACAGTGACAGGGGTGTATGGCTACACCTTC
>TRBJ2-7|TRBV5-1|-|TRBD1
CASSLAGQGKGEQYF
TGCGCCAGCAGCTTGGCGGGACAGGGGAAGGGAGAGCAGTACTTC
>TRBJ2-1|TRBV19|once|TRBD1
CASSNGQATLRPNNEQFF
TGTGCCAGTAGTAACGGACAGGCGACATTAAGACCCAACAATGAGCAGTTCTTC
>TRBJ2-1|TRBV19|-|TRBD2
CATSGLAGYNEQFF
TGTGCCACCTCGGGACTAGCGGGTTACAATGAGCAGTTCTTC
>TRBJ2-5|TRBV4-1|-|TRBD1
CASSPIDRGKETQYF
TGCGCCAGCAGCCCAATCGACAGGGGGAAAGAGACCCAGTACTTC
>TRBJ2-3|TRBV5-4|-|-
CASSPRRLASTDTQYF
TGTGCCAGCAGCCCACGAAGACTTGCATCCACAGATACGCAGTATTTT
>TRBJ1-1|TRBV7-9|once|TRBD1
CASSRQAGGNSEAFF
TGTGCCAGCAGCCGACAAGCAGGGGGTAACTCTGAAGCTTTCTTT
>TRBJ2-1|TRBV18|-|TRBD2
CASSPPPGGLNEQFF
TGTGCCAGCTCACCACCCCCGGGAGGTTTGAATGAGCAGTTCTTC
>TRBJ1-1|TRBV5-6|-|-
CASSFLGGNTEAFF
TGTGCCAGCAGCTTTCTCGGGGGGAACACTGAAGCTTTCTTT
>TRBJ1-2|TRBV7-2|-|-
CASSSSRTAYYGYTF
TGTGCCAGCAGCTCGAGTAGGACAGCCTACTATGGCTACACCTTC
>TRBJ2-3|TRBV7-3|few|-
CATSRGRKDTQYF
TGTGCCACCTCCCGGGGTCGCAAGGATACGCAGTATTTT
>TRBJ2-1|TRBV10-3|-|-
CAISLQGVDEQFF
TGTGCCATCAGTTTACAGGGTGTGGATGAGCAGTTCTTC
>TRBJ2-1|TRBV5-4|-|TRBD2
CASSLTGGSYNEQFF
TGTGCCAGCAGCTTGACGGGAGGCTCCTACAATGAGCAGTTCTTC
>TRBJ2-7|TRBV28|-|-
CASRTPGLHYEQYF
TGTGCCAGCAGGACGCCCGGACTACACTACGAGCAGTACTTC
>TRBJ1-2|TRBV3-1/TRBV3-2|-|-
CASSQGIGVRRYGYTF
TGTGCCAGCAGCCAAGGTATAGGGGTCCGGCGGTATGGCTACACCTTC
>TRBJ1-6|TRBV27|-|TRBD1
CASLPRTGGNNSPLHF
TGTGCCAGCCTTCCCAGGACAGGGGGCAATAATTCACCCCTCCACTTT
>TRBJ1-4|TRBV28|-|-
CASSMGGTNEKLFF
TGTGCCAGCAGTATGGGGGGGACTAATGAAAAACTGTTTTTT
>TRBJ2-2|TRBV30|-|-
CAWRYRAAGELFF
TGTGCCTGGAGATACAGGGCCGCCGGGGAGCTGTTTTTT